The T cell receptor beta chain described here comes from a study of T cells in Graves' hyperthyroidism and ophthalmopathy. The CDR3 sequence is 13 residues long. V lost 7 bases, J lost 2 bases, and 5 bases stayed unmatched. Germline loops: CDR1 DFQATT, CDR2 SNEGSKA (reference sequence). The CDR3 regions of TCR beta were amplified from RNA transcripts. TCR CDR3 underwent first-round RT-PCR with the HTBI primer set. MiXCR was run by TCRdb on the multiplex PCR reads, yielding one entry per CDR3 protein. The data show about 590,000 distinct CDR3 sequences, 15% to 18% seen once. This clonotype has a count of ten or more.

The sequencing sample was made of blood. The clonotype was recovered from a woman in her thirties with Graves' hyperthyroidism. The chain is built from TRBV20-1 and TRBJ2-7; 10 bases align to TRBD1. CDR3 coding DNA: TGCAGTGTAGGGGACAGGGGTACCTACGAGCAGTACTTC. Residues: CSVGDRGTYEQYF.